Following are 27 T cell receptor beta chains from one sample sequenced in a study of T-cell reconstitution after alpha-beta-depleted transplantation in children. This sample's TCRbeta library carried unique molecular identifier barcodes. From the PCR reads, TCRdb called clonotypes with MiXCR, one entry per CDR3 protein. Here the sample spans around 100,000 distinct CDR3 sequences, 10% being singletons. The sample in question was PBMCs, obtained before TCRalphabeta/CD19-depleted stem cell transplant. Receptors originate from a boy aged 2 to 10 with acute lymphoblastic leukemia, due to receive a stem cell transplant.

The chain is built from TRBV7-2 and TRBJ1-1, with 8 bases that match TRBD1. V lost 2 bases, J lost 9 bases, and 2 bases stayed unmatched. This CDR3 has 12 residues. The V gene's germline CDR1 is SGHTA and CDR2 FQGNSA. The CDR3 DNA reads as TGTGCCAGCAGCTTATGGACAGGGAAAGCTTTCTTT. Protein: CASSLWTGKAFF.

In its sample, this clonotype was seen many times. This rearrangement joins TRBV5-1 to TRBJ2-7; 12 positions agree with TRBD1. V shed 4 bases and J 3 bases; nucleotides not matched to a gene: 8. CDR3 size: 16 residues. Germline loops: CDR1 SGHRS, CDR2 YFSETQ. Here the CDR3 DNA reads TGCGCCAGCAGCCTGGGGGGGACAGGGGGCATCTACGAGCAGTACTTC. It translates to CASSLGGTGGIYEQYF.

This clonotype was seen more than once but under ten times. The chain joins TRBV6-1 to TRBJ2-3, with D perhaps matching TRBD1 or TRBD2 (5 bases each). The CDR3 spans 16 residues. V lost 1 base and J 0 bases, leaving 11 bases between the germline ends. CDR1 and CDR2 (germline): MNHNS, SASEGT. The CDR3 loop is CASSEGGSASTDTQYF. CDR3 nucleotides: TGTGCCAGCAGTGAAGGGGGGAGCGCGAGCACAGATACGCAGTATTTT.

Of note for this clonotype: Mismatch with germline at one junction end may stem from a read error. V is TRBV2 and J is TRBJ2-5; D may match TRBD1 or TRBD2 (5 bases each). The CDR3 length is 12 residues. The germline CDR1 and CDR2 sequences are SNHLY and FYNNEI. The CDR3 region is CASRPYGPGPNF. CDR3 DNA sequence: TGTGCCAGCCGTCCTTATGGGCCGGGACCAAACTTC.

This CDR3 is CASSLEWGTSEQYF. In DNA, the CDR3 is TGTGCCAGCAGCTTAGAGTGGGGGACTAGCGAGCAGTACTTC. The genes are TRBV7-9 and TRBJ2-7, with 8 bases aligning to TRBD2. The ends lost 1 base at V and 6 bases at J; junction bases unmatched: 5. Germline values: CDR1 SEHNR, CDR2 FQNEAQ (reference sequence). This CDR3 has 14 residues.

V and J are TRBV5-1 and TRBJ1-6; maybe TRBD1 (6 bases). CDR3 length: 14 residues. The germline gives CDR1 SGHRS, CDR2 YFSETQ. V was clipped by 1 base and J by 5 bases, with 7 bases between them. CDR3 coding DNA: TGCGCCAGCAGCTTGTCAGGGGATAATTCACCCCTCCACTTT. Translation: CASSLSGDNSPLHF.

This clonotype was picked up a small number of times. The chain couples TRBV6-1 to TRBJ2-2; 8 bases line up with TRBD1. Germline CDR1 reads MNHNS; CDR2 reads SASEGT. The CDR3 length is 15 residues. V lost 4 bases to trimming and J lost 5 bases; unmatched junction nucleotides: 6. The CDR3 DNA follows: TGTGCCAGCAGTGTGGAAGGACAGGGTACCGGGGAGCTGTTTTTT. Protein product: CASSVEGQGTGELFF.

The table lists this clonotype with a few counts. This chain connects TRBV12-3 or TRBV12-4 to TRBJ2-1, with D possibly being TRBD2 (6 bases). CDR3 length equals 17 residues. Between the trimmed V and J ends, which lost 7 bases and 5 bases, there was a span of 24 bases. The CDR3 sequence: CASTSNIAVLRDNEQFF. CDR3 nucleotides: TGTGCCAGCACCTCAAACATAGCGGTCCTGAGAGACAATGAGCAGTTCTTC.

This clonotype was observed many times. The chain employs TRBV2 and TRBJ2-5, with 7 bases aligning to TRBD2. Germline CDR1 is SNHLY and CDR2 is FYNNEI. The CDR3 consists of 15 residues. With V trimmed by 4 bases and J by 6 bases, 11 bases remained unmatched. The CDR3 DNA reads TGTGCCAGCAGTGTCTCCAGCGGGGAACGACAGACCCAGTACTTC. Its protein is CASSVSSGERQTQYF.

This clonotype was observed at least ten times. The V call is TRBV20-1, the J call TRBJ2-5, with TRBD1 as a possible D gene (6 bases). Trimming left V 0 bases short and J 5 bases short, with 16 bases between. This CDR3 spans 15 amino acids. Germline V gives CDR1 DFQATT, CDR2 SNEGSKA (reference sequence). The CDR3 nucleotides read TGCAGTGCTAGAGATCCCCAGGGACAATACGAGACCCAGTACTTC. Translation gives CSARDPQGQYETQYF.

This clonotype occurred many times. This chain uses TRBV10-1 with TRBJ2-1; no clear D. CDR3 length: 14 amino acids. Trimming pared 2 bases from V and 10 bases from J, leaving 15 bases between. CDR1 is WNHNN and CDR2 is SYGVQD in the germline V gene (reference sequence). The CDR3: CASSEVLGLSEQFF. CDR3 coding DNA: TGCGCCAGCAGTGAGGTTCTCGGTTTGAGCGAGCAGTTCTTC.

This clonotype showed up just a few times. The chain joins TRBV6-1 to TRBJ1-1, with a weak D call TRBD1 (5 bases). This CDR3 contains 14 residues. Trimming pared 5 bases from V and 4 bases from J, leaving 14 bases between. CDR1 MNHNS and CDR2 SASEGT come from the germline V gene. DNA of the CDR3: TGTGCCAGCAGTCGGGCAGGGTCGTCCACTGAAGCTTTCTTT. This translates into CASSRAGSSTEAFF.

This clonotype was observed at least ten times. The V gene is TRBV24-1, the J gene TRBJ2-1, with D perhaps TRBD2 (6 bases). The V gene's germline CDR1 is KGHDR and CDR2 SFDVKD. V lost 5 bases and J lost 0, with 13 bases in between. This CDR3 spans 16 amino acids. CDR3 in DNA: TGTGCCACCAGTGGCTGGGACTCCAGCTCCTACAATGAGCAGTTCTTC. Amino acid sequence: CATSGWDSSSYNEQFF.

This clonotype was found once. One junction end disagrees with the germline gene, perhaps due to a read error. As DNA, the CDR3 is TGTGCCAGCAGCTTAGACAGGGGTTTT. Translation: CASSLDRGF. This chain uses TRBV7-8 with TRBJ1-3; 7 bases fit TRBD1. This CDR3 region has 9 residues. Germline CDR1 reads SGHVS; CDR2 reads FQNEAQ.

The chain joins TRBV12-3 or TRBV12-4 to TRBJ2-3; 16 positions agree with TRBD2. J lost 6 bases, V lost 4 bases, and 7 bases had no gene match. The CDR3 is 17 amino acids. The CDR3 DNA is TGTGCCAGCAGTTCGGGGACTAGCGGGAGGGCCGGGGATACGCAGTATTTT. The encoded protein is CASSSGTSGRAGDTQYF.

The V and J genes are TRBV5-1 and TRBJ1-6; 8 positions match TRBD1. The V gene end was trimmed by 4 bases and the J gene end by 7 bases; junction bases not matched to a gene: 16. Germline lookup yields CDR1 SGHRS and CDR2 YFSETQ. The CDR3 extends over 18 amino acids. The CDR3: CASSHYASGQARNSPLHF. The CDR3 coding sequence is TGCGCCAGCAGCCACTACGCCTCGGGACAGGCAAGAAATTCACCCCTCCACTTT.

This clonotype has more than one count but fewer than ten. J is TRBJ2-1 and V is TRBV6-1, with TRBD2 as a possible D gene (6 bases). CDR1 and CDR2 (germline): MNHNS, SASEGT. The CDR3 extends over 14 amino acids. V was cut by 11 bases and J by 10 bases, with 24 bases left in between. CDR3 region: CAVQQRGKGKEQFF. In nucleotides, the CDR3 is TGTGCCGTCCAACAACGGGGGAAGGGAAAGGAGCAGTTCTTC.

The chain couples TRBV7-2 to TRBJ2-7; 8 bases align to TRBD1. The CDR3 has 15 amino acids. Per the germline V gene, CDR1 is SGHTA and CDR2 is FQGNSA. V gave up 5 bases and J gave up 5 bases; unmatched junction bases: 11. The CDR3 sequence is CASSLIRTGFHEQYF. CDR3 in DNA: TGTGCCAGCAGCCTGATCAGGACAGGGTTCCACGAGCAGTACTTC. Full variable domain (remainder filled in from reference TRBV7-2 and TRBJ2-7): GAGVSQSPSNKVTEKGKDVELRCDPISGHTALYWYRQSLGQGLEFLIYFQGNSAPDKSGLPSDRFSAERTGGSVSTLTIQRTQQEDSAVYLCASSLIRTGFHEQYFGPGTRLTVT.

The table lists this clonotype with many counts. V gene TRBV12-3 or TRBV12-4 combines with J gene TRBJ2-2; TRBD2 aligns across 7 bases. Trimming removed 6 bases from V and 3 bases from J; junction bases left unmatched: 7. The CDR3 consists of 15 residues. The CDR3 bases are TGTGCCAGCAGACCATCTAGCGGACACACCGGGGAGCTGTTTTTT. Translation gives CASRPSSGHTGELFF.

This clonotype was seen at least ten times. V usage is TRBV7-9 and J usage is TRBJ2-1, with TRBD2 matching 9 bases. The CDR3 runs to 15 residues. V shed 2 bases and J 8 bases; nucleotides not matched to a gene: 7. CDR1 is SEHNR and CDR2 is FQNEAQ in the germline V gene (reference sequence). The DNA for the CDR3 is TGTGCCAGCAGCTTAAGCGGGAGGACGAAGGATGAGCAGTTCTTC. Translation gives CASSLSGRTKDEQFF.

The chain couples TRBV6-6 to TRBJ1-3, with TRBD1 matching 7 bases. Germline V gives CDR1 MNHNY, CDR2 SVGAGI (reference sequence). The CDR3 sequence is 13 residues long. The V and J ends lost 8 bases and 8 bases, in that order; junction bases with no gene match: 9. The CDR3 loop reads CASARGVRDTIYF. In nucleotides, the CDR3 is TGTGCCAGCGCCAGGGGGGTGCGGGACACCATATATTTT.

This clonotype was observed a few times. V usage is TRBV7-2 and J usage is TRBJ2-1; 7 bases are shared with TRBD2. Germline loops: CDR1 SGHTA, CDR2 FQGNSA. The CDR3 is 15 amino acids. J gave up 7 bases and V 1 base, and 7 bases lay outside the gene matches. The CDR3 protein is CASSLEAGVGNEQFF. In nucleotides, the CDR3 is TGTGCCAGCAGCTTAGAGGCGGGAGTAGGAAATGAGCAGTTCTTC.

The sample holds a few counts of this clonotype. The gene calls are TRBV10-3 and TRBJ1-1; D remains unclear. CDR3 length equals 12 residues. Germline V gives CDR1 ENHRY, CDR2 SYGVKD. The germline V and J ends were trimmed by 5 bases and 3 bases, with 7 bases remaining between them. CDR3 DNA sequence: TGTGCCATCAGTCGGACGGACACTGAAGCTTTCTTT. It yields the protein CAISRTDTEAFF.

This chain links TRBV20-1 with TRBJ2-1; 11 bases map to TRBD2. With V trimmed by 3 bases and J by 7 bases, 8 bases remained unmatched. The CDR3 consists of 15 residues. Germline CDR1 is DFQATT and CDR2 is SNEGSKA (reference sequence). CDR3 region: CSASEGTSGRNEQFF. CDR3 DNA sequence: TGCAGTGCTAGTGAGGGGACTAGCGGTAGGAATGAGCAGTTCTTC.

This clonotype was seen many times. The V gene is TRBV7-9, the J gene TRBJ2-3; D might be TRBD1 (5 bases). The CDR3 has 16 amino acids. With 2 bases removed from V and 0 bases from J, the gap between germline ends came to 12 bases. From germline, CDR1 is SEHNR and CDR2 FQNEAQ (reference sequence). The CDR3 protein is CASSLLDISSTDTQYF. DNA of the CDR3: TGTGCCAGCAGCTTATTGGACATCTCTAGCACAGATACGCAGTATTTT.

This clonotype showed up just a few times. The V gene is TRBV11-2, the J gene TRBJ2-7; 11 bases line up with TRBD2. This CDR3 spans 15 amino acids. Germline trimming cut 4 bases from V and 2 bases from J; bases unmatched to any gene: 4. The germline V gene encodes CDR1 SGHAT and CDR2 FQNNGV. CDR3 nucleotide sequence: TGTGCCAGCAGCTATAGCGGGAGGGCCCCCTACGAGCAGTACTTC. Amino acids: CASSYSGRAPYEQYF.

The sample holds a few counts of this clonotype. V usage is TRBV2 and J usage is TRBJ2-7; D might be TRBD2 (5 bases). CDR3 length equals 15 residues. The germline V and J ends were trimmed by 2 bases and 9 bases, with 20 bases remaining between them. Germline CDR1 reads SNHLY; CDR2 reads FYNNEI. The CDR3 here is CASSENGLAPEGQYF. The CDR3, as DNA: TGTGCCAGCAGTGAAAATGGGTTGGCCCCCGAGGGGCAGTACTTC.